The table lists the clone carrying this T cell receptor (beta chain) with a few counts. This specimen belongs to a study of blood T cell repertoires in COVID-19. Study context: The samples span acute and convalescent COVID-19 from the United States, Italy and Spain. PBMCs, B-cell-depleted T cells, or T cells provided the cDNA or gDNA that made up the material.

The study recruited people aged roughly 18 to 100 years across 20 to 30 US areas. Source study methods: Estimation of nucleated cell counts was performed using reference gene primer amplification. Data came from immunoSEQ multiplex PCR; TCRdb stores just in-frame clones and leaves some out. D and trimming come from the DNA, and the V and J calls and clone size come from that table. This table has about 140,000 clones, less than 90% appearing once. This TCR was recovered from a man between 40 and 49 years old with acute COVID-19. Sequencing was carried out using PBMCs or T cells enriched from blood (not recorded which).

This CDR3 reads CASSLQGNTYEQYF. The CDR3 nucleotides read TGTGCCAGCAGCTTGCAGGGAAATACCTACGAGCAGTACTTC. The chain recombines TRBV5-6 with TRBJ2-7; possibly TRBD1 for D (5 bases). There are 14 residues in the CDR3. Germline CDR1 reads SGHDT; CDR2 reads YYEEEE. V was trimmed by 1 base and J by 2 bases, leaving 10 bases between them.